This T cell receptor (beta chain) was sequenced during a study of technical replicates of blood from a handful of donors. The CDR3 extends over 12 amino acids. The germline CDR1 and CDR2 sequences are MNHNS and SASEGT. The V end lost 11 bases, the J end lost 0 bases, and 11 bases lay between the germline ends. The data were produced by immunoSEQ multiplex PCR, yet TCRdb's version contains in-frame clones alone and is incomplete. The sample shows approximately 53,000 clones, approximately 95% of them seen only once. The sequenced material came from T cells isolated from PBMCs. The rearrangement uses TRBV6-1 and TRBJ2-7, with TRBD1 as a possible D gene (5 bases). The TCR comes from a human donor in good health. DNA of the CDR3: TGTGCCTTAGACAGAAGCTCCTACGAGCAGTACTTC. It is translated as CALDRSSYEQYF.